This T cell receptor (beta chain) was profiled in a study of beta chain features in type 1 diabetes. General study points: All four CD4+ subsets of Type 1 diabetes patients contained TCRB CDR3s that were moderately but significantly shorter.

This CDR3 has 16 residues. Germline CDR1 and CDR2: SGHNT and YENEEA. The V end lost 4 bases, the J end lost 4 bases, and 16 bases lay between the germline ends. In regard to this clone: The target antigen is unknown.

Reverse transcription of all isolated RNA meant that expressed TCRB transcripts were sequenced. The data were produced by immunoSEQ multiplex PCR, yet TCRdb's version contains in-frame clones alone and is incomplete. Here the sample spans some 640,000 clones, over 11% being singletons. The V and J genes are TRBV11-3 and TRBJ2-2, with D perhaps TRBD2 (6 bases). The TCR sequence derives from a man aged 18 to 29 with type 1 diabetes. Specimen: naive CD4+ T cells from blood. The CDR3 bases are TGTGCCAGCAGCTCGTCCGGGGGTATAGTCACCGGGGAGCTGTTTTTT. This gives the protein CASSSSGGIVTGELFF.